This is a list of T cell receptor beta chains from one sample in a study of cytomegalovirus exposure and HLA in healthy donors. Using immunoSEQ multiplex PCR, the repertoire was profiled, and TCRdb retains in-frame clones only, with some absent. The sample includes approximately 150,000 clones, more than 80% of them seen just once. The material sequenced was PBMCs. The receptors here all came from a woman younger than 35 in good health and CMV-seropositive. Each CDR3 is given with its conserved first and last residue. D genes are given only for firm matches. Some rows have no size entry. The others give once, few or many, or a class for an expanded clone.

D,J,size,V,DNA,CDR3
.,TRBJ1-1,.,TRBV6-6,TGTGCCAGCAGTTCGGACAGACTGAACACTGAAGCTTTCTTT,CASSSDRLNTEAFF
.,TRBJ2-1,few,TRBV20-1,TGCGGGCAAATCAGGCACAATGAGCAGTTCTTC,CGQIRHNEQFF
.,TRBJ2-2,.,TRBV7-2,TGTGCCAGCAGCTCGTGGGGGCGCAACGTGGGCGGGGAGCTGTTTTTT,CASSSWGRNVGGELFF
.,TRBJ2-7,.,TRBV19,TGTGCCAGTAGTACCTTCGCGGGGACCTCCTACGAGCAGTACTTC,CASSTFAGTSYEQYF
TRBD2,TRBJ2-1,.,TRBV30,TGTGCCGGGACTAGCGGGGGGATGCGCTCCTACAATGAGCAGTTCTTC,CAGTSGGMRSYNEQFF
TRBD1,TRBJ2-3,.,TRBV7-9,TGTGCCAGCAGCTTATTGGGAGGGACAGGGAGCACAGATACGCAGTATTTT,CASSLLGGTGSTDTQYF
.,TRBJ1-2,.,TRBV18,TGTGCCAGCTCACCATCCATAGGACTCTTTGTAGTAGGCTACACCTTC,CASSPSIGLFVVGYTF
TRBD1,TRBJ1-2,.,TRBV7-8,TGTGCCAGCAGCCCCCGACAGGGGGGTCTAAAGGGCTACACCTTC,CASSPRQGGLKGYTF
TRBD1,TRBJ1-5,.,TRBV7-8,TGTGCCAGCAGCCTCAACAGGGGAAATCAGCCCCAGCATTTT,CASSLNRGNQPQHF
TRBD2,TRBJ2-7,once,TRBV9,TGTGCCAGCAGCCCCCGAGCGGGAGTCTCCTACGAGCAGTACTTC,CASSPRAGVSYEQYF
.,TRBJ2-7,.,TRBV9,TGTGCCAGCAGCGTAGAAGGGAGCCGGGGGGAGCAGTACTTC,CASSVEGSRGEQYF
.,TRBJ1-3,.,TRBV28,TGTGCCAGCAGTTCCCCCGGGACTGCTGGAAACACCATATATTTT,CASSSPGTAGNTIYF
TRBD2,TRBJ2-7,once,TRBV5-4,TGTGCCAGCAGCTTAGGAGTTAGCGGGAGAAACTACGAGCAGTACTTC,CASSLGVSGRNYEQYF
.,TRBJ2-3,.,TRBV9,TGTGCCAGCAGCTCTAGCCCCACAGATACGCAGTATTTT,CASSSSPTDTQYF
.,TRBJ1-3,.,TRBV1,TGCACCAGCAGCCAAGCCTCCCGGAGCTCTGGAAACACCATATATTTT,CTSSQASRSSGNTIYF
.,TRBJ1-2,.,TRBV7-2,TGTGCCAGCAGCTTAGAGAGGAGGGACGGCTACACCTTC,CASSLERRDGYTF
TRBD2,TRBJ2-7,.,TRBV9,TGTGCCAGCAGCGTAGGAGTTGGGGGGGATTCCTACGAGCAGTACTTC,CASSVGVGGDSYEQYF
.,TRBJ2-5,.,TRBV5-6,TGTGCCAGCAGCTTGAAGGCGGGGCAAGAGACCCAGTACTTC,CASSLKAGQETQYF
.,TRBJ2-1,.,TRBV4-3,TGCGCCAGCAGCCAAGTTCGGGAGAGCTCCTACAATGAGCAGTTCTTC,CASSQVRESSYNEQFF
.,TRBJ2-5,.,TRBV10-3,TGTGCCATCAGTGCAGGGGTCCGGGAGACCCAGTACTTC,CAISAGVRETQYF
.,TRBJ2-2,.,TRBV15,TGTGCCACCAGCAGAGATTCCAGGGTCGGTACCGGGGAGCTGTTTTTT,CATSRDSRVGTGELFF
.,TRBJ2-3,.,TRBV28,TGTGCCAGCAGTTTCGGGGGAGGGGGAGGCACAGATACGCAGTATTTT,CASSFGGGGGTDTQYF
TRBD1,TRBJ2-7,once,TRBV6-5,TGTGCCAGCAGTCGGACCGGGACAGGGCCCTACGAGCAGTACTTC,CASSRTGTGPYEQYF
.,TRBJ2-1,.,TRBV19,TGTGCCAGTAGTACCTTCAATGAGCAGTTCTTC,CASSTFNEQFF
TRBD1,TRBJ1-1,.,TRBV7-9,TGTGCCAGCAGCGTACCGGGACAGGGAGAGAGCACTGAAGCTTTCTTT,CASSVPGQGESTEAFF
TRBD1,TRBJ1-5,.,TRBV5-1,TGCGCCAGCAGCCCCGGGACAGGGGGAGATCAGCCCCAGCATTTT,CASSPGTGGDQPQHF
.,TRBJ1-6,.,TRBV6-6,TGTGCCAGCAGTGCCGGGGGGGATTCCTATAATTCACCCCTCCACTTT,CASSAGGDSYNSPLHF
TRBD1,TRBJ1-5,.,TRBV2,TGTGCCAGCAGGGGGGAAACAGGGGGCAATCAGCCCCAGCATTTT,CASRGETGGNQPQHF
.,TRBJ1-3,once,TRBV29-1,TGCAGCGTTGAAGGGTTGGGCCGCTGCACCATATATTTT,CSVEGLGRCTIYF
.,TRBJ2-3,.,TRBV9,TGTGCCAGCAGCGAAGGACTGCACACAGATACGCAGTATTTT,CASSEGLHTDTQYF
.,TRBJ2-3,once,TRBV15,TGTGCCACGAGCGCCGCGGGGACGCAGTATTTT,CATSAAGTQYF
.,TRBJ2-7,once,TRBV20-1,TGCAGTGCTACAGGGATTTACGAGCAGTACTTC,CSATGIYEQYF
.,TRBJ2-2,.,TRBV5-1,TGCGCCAGCAGCTTGGGACAGGGACTGACCGGGGAGCTGTTTTTT,CASSLGQGLTGELFF
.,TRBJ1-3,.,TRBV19,TGTGCCAGTAGTAACACAGGGTTCGGAAACACCATATATTTT,CASSNTGFGNTIYF
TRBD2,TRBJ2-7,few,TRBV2,TGTGCCAGCAGAGGATGGACTAGCGGGGACGAGCAGTACTTC,CASRGWTSGDEQYF
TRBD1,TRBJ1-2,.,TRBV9,TGTGCCAGCAGCGCCCAGGGGGCCCGCGGCTACACCTTC,CASSAQGARGYTF
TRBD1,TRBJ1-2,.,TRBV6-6,TGTGCCAGCAGTTCATACAGGGGCGCGGATGGCTACACCTTC,CASSSYRGADGYTF
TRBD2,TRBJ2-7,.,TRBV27,TGTGCCAGCAGTCCCCTTCCCGGGACTAGCCTCTACGAGCAGTACTTC,CASSPLPGTSLYEQYF
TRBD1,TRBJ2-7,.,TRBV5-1,TGCGCCAGCAGCTTGGCGCCGGACAGGGCCTACGAGCAGTACTTC,CASSLAPDRAYEQYF
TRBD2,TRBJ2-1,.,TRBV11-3,TGTGCCAGCAGCTTAGCACGCACTAGCCCAGCGGGGGGGGGAAATGAGCAGTTCTTC,CASSLARTSPAGGGNEQFF
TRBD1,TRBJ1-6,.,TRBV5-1,TGCGCCACCCGACAGGGAGGAGATTCACCCCTCCACTTT,CATRQGGDSPLHF
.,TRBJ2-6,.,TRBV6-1,TGTGCCAGCGGACGGGGCTCTGGGGCCAACGTCCTGACTTTC,CASGRGSGANVLTF
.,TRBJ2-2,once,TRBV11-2,TGTGCCAGCAGCTTCGACTCGAACACCGGGGAGCTGTTTTTT,CASSFDSNTGELFF
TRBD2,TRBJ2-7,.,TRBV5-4,TGTGCCAGCAGCTTTAGCGGGGCCGACTACGAGCAGTACTTC,CASSFSGADYEQYF
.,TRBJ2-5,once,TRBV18,TGTGCCAGCTCACGGGGCGGGGCGGAGACCCAGTACTTC,CASSRGGAETQYF
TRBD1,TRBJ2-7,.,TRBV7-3,TGTGCCAGCAGCCCGACAGGGGGAGGCGAGCAGTACTTC,CASSPTGGGEQYF
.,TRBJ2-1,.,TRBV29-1,TGCAGCGTTGCAGCGAGCGGAGACTCCTACAATGAGCAGTTCTTC,CSVAASGDSYNEQFF
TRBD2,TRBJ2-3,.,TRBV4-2,TGTGCCAGCAGCCTTCACGGGACTAGCGGCGGAGATACGCAGTATTTT,CASSLHGTSGGDTQYF
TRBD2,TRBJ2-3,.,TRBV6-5,TGTGCCAGCAGTTCTAGCGGGACTAGCACAGATACGCAGTATTTT,CASSSSGTSTDTQYF
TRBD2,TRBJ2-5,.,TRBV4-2,TGTGCCAGCAGCCAAGATGGGCTAGCGGGAGGTGGAGAGACCCAGTACTTC,CASSQDGLAGGGETQYF
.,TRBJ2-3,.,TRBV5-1,TGCGCCAGCAGCTTCGGGACTAGCACAGATACGCAGTATTTT,CASSFGTSTDTQYF
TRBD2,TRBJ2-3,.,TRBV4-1,TGCGCCAGCAGCCAAGATGTGACGGGGGGGACAGATACGCAGTATTTT,CASSQDVTGGTDTQYF
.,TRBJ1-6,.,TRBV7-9,TGTGCCAGCAGACAAGACACCCCCCGGGGGAATTCACCCCTCCACTTT,CASRQDTPRGNSPLHF
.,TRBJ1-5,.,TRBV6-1,TGTGCCAGCAGTGAAGCGCGGGTTAGCAATCAGCCCCAGCATTTT,CASSEARVSNQPQHF
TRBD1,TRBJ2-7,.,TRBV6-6,TGTGCCAGCAGCCTGGACAGGGCCTCGGGGGAGCAGTACTTC,CASSLDRASGEQYF